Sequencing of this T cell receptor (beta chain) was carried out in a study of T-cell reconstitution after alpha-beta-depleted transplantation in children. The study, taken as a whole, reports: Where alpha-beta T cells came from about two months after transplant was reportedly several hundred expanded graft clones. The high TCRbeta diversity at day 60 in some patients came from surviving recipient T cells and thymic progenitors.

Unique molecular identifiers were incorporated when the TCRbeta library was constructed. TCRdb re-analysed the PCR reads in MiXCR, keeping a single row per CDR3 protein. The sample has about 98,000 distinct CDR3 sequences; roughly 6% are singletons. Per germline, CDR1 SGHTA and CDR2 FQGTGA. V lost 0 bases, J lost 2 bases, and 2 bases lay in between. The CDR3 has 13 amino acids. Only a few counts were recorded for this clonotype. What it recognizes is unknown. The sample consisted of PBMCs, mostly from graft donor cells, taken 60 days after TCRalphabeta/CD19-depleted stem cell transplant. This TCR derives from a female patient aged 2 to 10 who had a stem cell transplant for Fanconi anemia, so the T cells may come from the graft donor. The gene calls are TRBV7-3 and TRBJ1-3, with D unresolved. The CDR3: CASSLTPGNTIYF. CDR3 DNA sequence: TGTGCCAGCAGCTTAACCCCTGGAAACACCATATATTTT.